Described below is a single TCR beta chain sequence and its context. Its antigen is not known. This specimen belongs to a study of shared clonotypes between healthy human individuals. The wider study: Per donor, three plates held CD4 naive cells, three held CD4 memory, two held CD8 naive and one held CD8 memory.

On sorted subsets, replicate PCRs used 150 to 250 ng DNA, or roughly 30,000 T cell genomes. Profiling relied on immunoSEQ multiplex PCR, and the TCRdb table lists in-frame clones only, not all of them. The sample yields approximately 2.4 million clones, approximately 95% seen once. Study results and limitations: With few donors, the genetic and exposure-history diversity represented was limited.

The CDR3 extends over 15 amino acids. CDR1 and CDR2 (germline): KGHSH, LQKENI. Trimming shortened V by 1 base and J by 4 bases, and 13 bases separated the two germline ends. The chain carries TRBV18 and TRBJ2-5; D tentatively fits TRBD1 or TRBD2 (5 bases each). This clonotype was obtained from a young man in good health. Sequenced material: naive CD4+ T cells sorted from blood. As to subset: CD45RA+ positively selected. DNA for the CDR3: TGTGCCAGCTCACCACGTCCAGGGACGGGAGAGACCCAGTACTTC. Translated, it gives CASSPRPGTGETQYF.